One sample yielded the 11 T cell receptor beta chains listed below, sequenced in a study of T cell responses to AZD1222 COVID-19 vaccine. Libraries were prepared by immunoSEQ multiplex PCR; TCRdb keeps only in-frame clonotypes and omits some of them. Of around 130,000 clones listed, 80% to 90% were seen once; the top ten hold about 1.5%. Sequencing used peripheral blood, obtained on day 0 of AZD1222 vaccination. The origin of the receptors is an adult in good health.

In this sample, this clone turned up a few times. CDR3: CASIPGGSGSQPQHF. CDR3 sequence (DNA): TGTGCCAGTATTCCCGGGGGCAGCGGTAGTCAGCCCCAGCATTTT. J is TRBJ1-5 and V is TRBV19, with D tentatively TRBD1 (6 bases). V was pared by 7 bases and J by 6 bases, with 19 bases between. There are 15 residues in the CDR3. From germline, CDR1 is LNHDA and CDR2 SQIVND (reference sequence).

The chain has TRBV5-6 and TRBJ1-4, with D perhaps TRBD1 (6 bases). V lost 1 base to trimming and J lost 8 bases, with 18 bases between them. Looked up from germline, CDR1 is SGHDT and CDR2 is YYEEEE. The CDR3 has 16 amino acids. CDR3 bases: TGTGCCAGCAGCTTGAATGGGGGGCAGCGGAGGGAAAAACTGTTTTTT. It encodes CASSLNGGQRREKLFF.

The rearrangement uses TRBV6-1 and TRBJ2-7; 11 bases are a match to TRBD1. Germline V CDR1 and CDR2: MNHNS, SASEGT. The CDR3 is 16 amino acids. V shed 4 bases and J 0 bases; nucleotides not matched to a gene: 5. CDR3: CASSGGQGGGSYEQYF. CDR3 nucleotides: TGTGCCAGCAGTGGGGGACAGGGGGGCGGCTCCTACGAGCAGTACTTC.

Here the CDR3 DNA reads TGCAGCGCAAATATCCAGGGGACCGAGCAGTACTTC. It translates to CSANIQGTEQYF. The chain has TRBV29-1 and TRBJ2-7; the D gene is possibly TRBD1 (6 bases). Trimming removed 7 bases from V and 6 bases from J, with 16 bases in between. The CDR3 runs 12 residues. The germline gives CDR1 SQVTM, CDR2 ANQGSEA.

The chain carries TRBV5-4 and TRBJ2-3; no definite D call. Germline V gene data show CDR1 as SGHNT and CDR2 as YYREEE (reference sequence). V lost 6 bases, J lost 1 base, and 9 bases lay in between. The CDR3 has 13 residues. CDR3 loop: CASTVGGTDTQYF. The DNA for the CDR3 is TGTGCCAGCACAGTTGGCGGCACAGATACGCAGTATTTT. The whole variable domain, filled in from reference TRBV5-4 and TRBJ2-3, reads ETGVTQSPTHLIKTRGQQVTLRCSSQSGHNTVSWYQQALGQGPQFIFQYYREEENGRGNFPPRFSGLQFPNYSSELNVNALELDDSALYLCASTVGGTDTQYFGPGTRLTVL.

The chain employs TRBV27 and TRBJ2-3; no clear D gene. Germline V lookup: CDR1 MNHEY, CDR2 SMNVEV (reference sequence). The CDR3 loop spans 14 amino acids. The V and J ends lost 3 bases and 4 bases respectively, with 11 bases between them. The CDR3 loop reads CASSLYRDSDTQYF. CDR3 bases: TGTGCCAGCAGTTTGTATAGGGATTCAGATACGCAGTATTTT.

The J gene is TRBJ2-3, the V gene TRBV5-4, with D uncertain. The CDR3 spans 17 residues. CDR1 SGHNT and CDR2 YYREEE come from the germline V gene (reference sequence). Trimming removed 0 bases from V and 4 bases from J, with 18 bases in between. CDR3: CASSLAGGPSWADTQYF. As DNA, the CDR3 is TGTGCCAGCAGCTTGGCCGGTGGGCCTTCTTGGGCAGATACGCAGTATTTT.

J is TRBJ2-1 and V is TRBV6-5, with 9 bases fitting TRBD2. CDR3 length: 15 amino acids. In germline, CDR1 is MNHEY, CDR2 SVGAGI. The V and J ends lost 6 bases and 8 bases, in that order; junction bases with no gene match: 11. In DNA form, the CDR3 reads TGTGCCAGCAGATCAGCGGGGGGAGGGAGCGATGAGCAGTTCTTC. The encoded protein is CASRSAGGGSDEQFF.

The chain couples TRBV30 to TRBJ1-2; a possible D gene is TRBD1 (5 bases). Per the germline V gene, CDR1 is GTSNPN and CDR2 is SVGIG (reference sequence). The germline V and J ends were trimmed by 1 base and 7 bases, with 16 bases remaining between them. This CDR3 is built from 14 residues. CDR3 loop: CAWSARGSDRGYTF. The CDR3 nucleotides are TGTGCCTGGAGTGCAAGGGGAAGTGATCGTGGCTACACCTTC.

This CDR3 reads CASSRGDRMNTEAFF. In DNA, the CDR3 is TGTGCCAGCAGTCGGGGGGACAGGATGAACACTGAAGCTTTCTTT. The chain has TRBV6-5 and TRBJ1-1, with 8 bases lining up with TRBD1. Per germline, CDR1 MNHEY and CDR2 SVGAGI. The CDR3 extends over 15 amino acids. With V trimmed by 5 bases and J by 0 bases, 5 bases remained unmatched.

The V and J genes are TRBV30 and TRBJ1-5; D is unresolved. The CDR3 has 14 residues. V was trimmed by 1 base and J by 0 bases, leaving 7 bases between them. The V gene's germline CDR1 is GTSNPN and CDR2 SVGIG (reference sequence). CDR3 in amino acids: CAWSGGYSNQPQHF. The DNA for the CDR3 is TGTGCCTGGAGTGGAGGGTATAGCAATCAGCCCCAGCATTTT.